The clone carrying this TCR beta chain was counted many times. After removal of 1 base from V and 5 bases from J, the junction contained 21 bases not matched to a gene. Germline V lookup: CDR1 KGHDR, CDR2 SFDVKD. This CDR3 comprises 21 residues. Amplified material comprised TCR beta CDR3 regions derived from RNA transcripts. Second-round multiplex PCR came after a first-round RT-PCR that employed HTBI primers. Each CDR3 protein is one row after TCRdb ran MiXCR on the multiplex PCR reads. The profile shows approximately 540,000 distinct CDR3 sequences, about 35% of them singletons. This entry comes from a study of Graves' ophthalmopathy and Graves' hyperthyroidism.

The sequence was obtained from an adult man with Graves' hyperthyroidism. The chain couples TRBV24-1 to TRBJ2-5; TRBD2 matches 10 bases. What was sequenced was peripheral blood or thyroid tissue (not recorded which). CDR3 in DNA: TGTGCCACCAGTGATTTTGAACTAAGAGGTCTAGCGGGAGTGTCACGGGAGACCCAGTACTTC. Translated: CATSDFELRGLAGVSRETQYF.